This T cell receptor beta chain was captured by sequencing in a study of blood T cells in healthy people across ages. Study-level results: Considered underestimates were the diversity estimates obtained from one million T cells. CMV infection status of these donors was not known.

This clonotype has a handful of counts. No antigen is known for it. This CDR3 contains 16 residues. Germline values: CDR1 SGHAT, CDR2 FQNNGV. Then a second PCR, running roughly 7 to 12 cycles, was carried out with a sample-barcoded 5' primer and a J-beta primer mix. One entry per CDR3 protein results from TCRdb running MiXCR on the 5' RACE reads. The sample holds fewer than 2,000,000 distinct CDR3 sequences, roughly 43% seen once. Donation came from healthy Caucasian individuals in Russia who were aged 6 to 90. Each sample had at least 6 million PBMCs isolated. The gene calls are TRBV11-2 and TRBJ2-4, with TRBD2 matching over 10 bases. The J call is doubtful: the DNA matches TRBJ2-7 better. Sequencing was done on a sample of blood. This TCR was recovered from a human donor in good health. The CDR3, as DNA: TGTGCCACCAAAAAGGGGCTAGCGGGGGACTACTACGAGCAGTACTTC. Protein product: CATKKGLAGDYYEQYF.